This TCR beta chain was recorded in a study of shared clonotypes between healthy human individuals. In the study overall: Serving as donors were a couple of women and three men, whose ages spanned 18 to 49.

Per the germline V gene, CDR1 is SGHNT and CDR2 is YYREEE (reference sequence). Trimming left V 0 bases short and J 7 bases short, with 11 bases between. The CDR3 length is 13 residues. Data came from immunoSEQ multiplex PCR; TCRdb stores just in-frame clones and leaves some out. The data contain around 200,000 clones, about 93% of them singletons. For this clone: No antigen is known for it.

General study points: The genetic and exposure-history diversity represented was limited by few donors. Deeper or shallower sequencing was expected to change how clonotypes are shared among donors. Sampling was confined to blood; repertoires within tissues likely differ.

This chain uses TRBV5-4 with TRBJ2-7; D not certain. Sequencing used naive CD4+ T cells sorted from blood. Subset noted: CD45RA+ positively selected. The sequence was collected from a woman under 40 in good health. The CDR3 loop reads CASSLVFEVEQYF. The CDR3 bases are TGTGCCAGCAGCTTGGTTTTTGAAGTAGAGCAGTACTTC.